Below, one TCR beta chain is given with its context. Its antigen is still unknown. These data are taken from a study of vaccination effects on CD4 cells after COVID-19. Turning to the study itself: As their vaccination, participants received two doses of either BNT162b2 or mRNA-1273.

Before sequencing took place, the ViraFEST assay used viral peptide pools to expand antigen-specific CD4+ T cells. CD4+ T cells were isolated after 10 days of culture. Among the vaccine recipients, none had a prior SARS-CoV-2 infection, and nucleocapsid antibodies were negative. A density of fewer than 2.5 million PBMC per well was used; these cells were cultured with approximately 9.3 IU/ml IL-2 and 10 ug/ml peptides. The CDR3 spans 14 residues. Trimming left V 0 bases short and J 2 bases short, with 11 bases between. Germline V gives CDR1 GTSNPN, CDR2 SVGIG (reference sequence). The method was immunoSEQ multiplex PCR; TCRdb's version includes in-frame clones alone and lacks a portion of them. The sample holds tens of thousands of clones, 76% seen once. Broader study findings: The study had few convalescent patients and no early post-infection timepoints. Late post-vaccination, clones induced by infection and those induced by vaccine underwent marked clonal contraction.

This clonotype was sampled from a human donor who received a COVID-19 vaccine. V and J are TRBV30 and TRBJ2-7; D is unresolved. The source was CD4+ T cells from PBMCs cultured with HCoV-NL63 spike peptides, collected before COVID-19 vaccination. Here the CDR3 DNA reads TGTGCCTGGAGTGTAGGTGGGATTACCTACGAGCAGTACGTC. It encodes CAWSVGGITYEQYV.